The clone carrying this T cell receptor (beta chain) was observed many times. Its antigen remains unidentified. TCRdb re-analysed the 5' RACE reads in MiXCR, keeping a single row per CDR3 protein. The sample gives under 40,000 distinct CDR3 sequences, 6.3% of which show up once; less than 6% is in the top ten. The sample comes from a study of early T cells in non-severe SARS-CoV-2 infection. Looking at the study overall: RNA in bulk from unsorted whole blood was sequenced, and chains were unpaired.

The germline gives CDR1 SGHTA, CDR2 FQGNSA. This CDR3 has 15 residues. The V gene lost 2 bases and the J gene lost 5 bases, with 12 bases spanning the gap. Points from the study as a whole: VDJdb matching, biased toward anti-spike CD8 responses, missed private and CD4 specificities.

The genes are TRBV7-2 and TRBJ1-4; a weak D match, TRBD1 (6 bases). The sample taken for sequencing was whole blood. This sequence was found in an adult who was a healthcare worker with PCR-confirmed SARS-CoV-2 infection or an uninfected control (not recorded which). The CDR3 DNA reads as TGTGCCAGCAGCTTAACCGGGACAAGAAATGAAAAACTGTTTTTT. This sequence encodes CASSLTGTRNEKLFF.